This TCR beta chain came from a study of cytomegalovirus exposure and HLA in healthy donors. Study-level results: Reports described diagnosis of cytomegalovirus status by the classifier as highly specific and sensitive. As was reported, the HLA-A and HLA-B alleles of most subjects were accurately predicted from TCR beta sequences.

Deletions cut 3 bases from V and 6 bases from J, with 20 bases between. Per germline, CDR1 SQVTM and CDR2 ANQGSEA. The CDR3 is 15 residues long. A multiplex PCR was run with 60 Vbeta primers and 13 Jbeta primers. Method: immunoSEQ multiplex PCR; TCRdb's copy keeps in-frame clones and lacks some. The table lists 100,000 to 150,000 clones, more than 65% of them singletons. Comment on this clone: Its specificity is unknown.

The chain carries TRBV29-1 and TRBJ1-1; maybe TRBD1 (6 bases). The TCR was taken from a woman aged 55-69 years in good health and CMV-seropositive. The specimen sequenced was PBMCs. CDR3 protein: CSVESQARGGPEAFF. CDR3 in DNA: TGCAGCGTTGAGTCACAGGCCAGGGGCGGGCCTGAAGCTTTCTTT.